The 2 T cell receptor beta chains below all came from one sample that was sequenced in a study of T cell changes during pregnancy in multiple sclerosis (dated 2019 in TCRdb). The library was prepared using the immunoSEQ multiplex PCR assay. TCRdb retrieved this table from immuneACCESS and kept in-frame rearrangements only. Not all clones are present; in checked studies, unresolved V genes account for under half, and no reason is known for the remainder. This sample comprises some 110,000 clones, 90% to 95% of them detected only once. The top ten clones comprise 1.5% to 1.7% of the sample. This sample comprised peripheral blood, obtained in the third trimester of pregnancy. The receptors come from a female donor with multiple sclerosis, enrolled in a pregnancy study.

The rearrangement uses TRBV7-9 and TRBJ2-3; D perhaps matches TRBD1 (6 bases). Germline CDR1 and CDR2: SEHNR and FQNEAQ (reference sequence). V was trimmed by 4 bases and J by 0 bases, leaving 8 bases between them. The CDR3 is made up of 14 amino acids. The CDR3 nucleotides read TGTGCCAGCAGCTGGACAGCTAGCACAGATACGCAGTATTTT. Its translation: CASSWTASTDTQYF. The variable domain in full, with the rest retrieved from reference TRBV7-9 and TRBJ2-3, is DTGVSQNPRHKITKRGQNVTFRCDPISEHNRLYWYRQTLGQGPEFLTYFQNEAQLEKSRLLSDRFSAERPKGSFSTLEIQRTEQGDSAMYLCASSWTASTDTQYFGPGTRLTVL.

This chain uses TRBV7-2 with TRBJ2-1, with D possibly being TRBD2 (6 bases). The CDR3 has 15 amino acids. Germline lookup yields CDR1 SGHTA and CDR2 FQGNSA. Trimming removed 4 bases from V and 9 bases from J, with 19 bases in between. In DNA form, the CDR3 reads TGTGCCAGCAGCTCGAGAGCGTGGTCGGGGGTTGAGCAGTTCTTC. This sequence encodes CASSSRAWSGVEQFF.